The rows below give T cell receptor beta chains drawn from one sample of a study of shared clonotypes between healthy human individuals. Assay used: immunoSEQ multiplex PCR; TCRdb lists only in-frame clones, some missing. This table has roughly 700,000 clones, around two thirds appearing once. The sequencing sample was made of memory CD4+ T cells sorted from blood. These receptors came from a young woman in good health. CDR3s include the opening cysteine and the closing phenylalanine or tryptophan. Each record gives: CDR3 DNA, CDR3 protein, CDR3 length, D gene, V gene, J gene, clone size. A D gene is named only where the DNA matches it firmly. Size tells how often a clone was seen (once, few, many) or the class of an expanded clone, and some rows leave it out.

TGCGCCAGCAGCTTGGATGGACAGGGGTTAAACATTCAGTACTTC	CASSLDGQGLNIQYF	15	TRBD1	TRBV5-1	TRBJ2-4	-
TGTGCCGCCTCTCCCCGACTCGACACTGAAGCTTTCTTT	CAASPRLDTEAFF	13	-	TRBV6-1	TRBJ1-1	few
TGTGCCAGCAGCTTAGGGTCTAGCGGGAGCAATGAGCAGTTCTTC	CASSLGSSGSNEQFF	15	TRBD2	TRBV7-6	TRBJ2-1	-
TGTGCCAGCAGCACGGCGGGACGCAGCTATGGCTACACCTTC	CASSTAGRSYGYTF	14	-	TRBV7-2	TRBJ1-2	-
TGTGCCAGCAGTGATTCGGGACAGGAGAGCTATGGCTACACCTTC	CASSDSGQESYGYTF	15	TRBD1	TRBV6-4	TRBJ1-2	-
TGTGCCAGCAGCGGACAGCGCGAGCAGTACTTC	CASSGQREQYF	11	-	TRBV6-5	TRBJ2-7	-
TGTGCCAGCAGGCTTTCGGGACAAAACTATGGCTACACCTTC	CASRLSGQNYGYTF	14	-	TRBV14	TRBJ1-2	once
TGTGCCAGCAGCTTATATCCCAATCAGCCCCAGCATTTT	CASSLYPNQPQHF	13	-	TRBV7-2	TRBJ1-5	many
TGTGCCAGCTCACCACAGGGTAACACTGAAGCTTTCTTT	CASSPQGNTEAFF	13	-	TRBV18	TRBJ1-1	once
TGTGCCAGCAGCCCCCCAGGGTTAGGTCGCGAGCAGTACTTC	CASSPPGLGREQYF	14	-	TRBV9	TRBJ2-7	once
TGTGCCAGCACTCCGGGACTGGGCTTCTACGAGCAGTACTTC	CASTPGLGFYEQYF	14	-	TRBV2	TRBJ2-7	-
TGCGCCAGCAGCCAAGTCGGGAGGTCGCTTGCCACAGATACGCAGTATTTT	CASSQVGRSLATDTQYF	17	TRBD2	TRBV4-1	TRBJ2-3	-
TGTGCCAGCAGCTTTCGAGGGGGGAGCTCCTACAATGAGCAGTTCTTC	CASSFRGGSSYNEQFF	16	-	TRBV5-4	TRBJ2-1	-